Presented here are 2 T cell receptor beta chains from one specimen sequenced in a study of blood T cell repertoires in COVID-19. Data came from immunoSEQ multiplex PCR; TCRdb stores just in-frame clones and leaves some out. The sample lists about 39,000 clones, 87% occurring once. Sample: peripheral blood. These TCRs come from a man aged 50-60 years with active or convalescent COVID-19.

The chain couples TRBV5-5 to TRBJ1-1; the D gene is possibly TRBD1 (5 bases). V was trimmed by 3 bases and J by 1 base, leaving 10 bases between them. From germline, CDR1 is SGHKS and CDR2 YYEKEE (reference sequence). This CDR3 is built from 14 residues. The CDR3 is CASSWGGRNTEAFF. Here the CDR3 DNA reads TGTGCCAGCAGCTGGGGCGGCAGGAACACTGAAGCTTTCTTT.

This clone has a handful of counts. The CDR3 region is CATGGSSNQDEKLFF. Here the CDR3 DNA reads TGTGCCACCGGGGGGTCGAGCAATCAGGATGAAAAACTGTTTTTT. The rearrangement uses TRBV28 and TRBJ1-4, with D possibly matching TRBD1 (5 bases). This CDR3 comprises 15 residues. The V end lost 10 bases, the J end lost 6 bases, and 21 bases lay between the germline ends. The germline V gene encodes CDR1 MDHEN and CDR2 SYDVKM.